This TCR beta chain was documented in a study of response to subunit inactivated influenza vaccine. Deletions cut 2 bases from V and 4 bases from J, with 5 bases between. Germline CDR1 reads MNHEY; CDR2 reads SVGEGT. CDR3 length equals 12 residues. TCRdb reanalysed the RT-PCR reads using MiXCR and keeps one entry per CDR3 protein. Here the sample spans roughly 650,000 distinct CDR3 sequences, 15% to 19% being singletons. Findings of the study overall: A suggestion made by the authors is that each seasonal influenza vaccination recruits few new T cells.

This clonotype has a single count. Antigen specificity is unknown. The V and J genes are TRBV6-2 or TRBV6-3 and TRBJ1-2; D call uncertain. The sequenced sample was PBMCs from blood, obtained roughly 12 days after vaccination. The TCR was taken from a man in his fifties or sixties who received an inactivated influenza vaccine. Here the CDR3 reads CASSYKSYGYTF. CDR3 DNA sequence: TGTGCCAGCAGTTACAAGTCCTATGGCTACACCTTC.